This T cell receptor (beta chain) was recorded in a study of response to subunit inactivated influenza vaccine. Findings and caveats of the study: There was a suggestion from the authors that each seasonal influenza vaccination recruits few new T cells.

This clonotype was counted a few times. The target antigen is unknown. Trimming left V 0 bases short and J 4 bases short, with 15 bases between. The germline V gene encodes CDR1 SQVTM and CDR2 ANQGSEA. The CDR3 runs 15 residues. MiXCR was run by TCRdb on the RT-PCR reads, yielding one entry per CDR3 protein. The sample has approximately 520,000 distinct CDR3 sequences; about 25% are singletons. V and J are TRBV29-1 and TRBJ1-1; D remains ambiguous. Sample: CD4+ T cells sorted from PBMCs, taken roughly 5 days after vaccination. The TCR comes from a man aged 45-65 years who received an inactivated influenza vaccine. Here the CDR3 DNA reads TGCAGCGTTGAAGAAGACGGGGTGAGGAGCACTGAAGCTTTCTTT. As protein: CSVEEDGVRSTEAFF.